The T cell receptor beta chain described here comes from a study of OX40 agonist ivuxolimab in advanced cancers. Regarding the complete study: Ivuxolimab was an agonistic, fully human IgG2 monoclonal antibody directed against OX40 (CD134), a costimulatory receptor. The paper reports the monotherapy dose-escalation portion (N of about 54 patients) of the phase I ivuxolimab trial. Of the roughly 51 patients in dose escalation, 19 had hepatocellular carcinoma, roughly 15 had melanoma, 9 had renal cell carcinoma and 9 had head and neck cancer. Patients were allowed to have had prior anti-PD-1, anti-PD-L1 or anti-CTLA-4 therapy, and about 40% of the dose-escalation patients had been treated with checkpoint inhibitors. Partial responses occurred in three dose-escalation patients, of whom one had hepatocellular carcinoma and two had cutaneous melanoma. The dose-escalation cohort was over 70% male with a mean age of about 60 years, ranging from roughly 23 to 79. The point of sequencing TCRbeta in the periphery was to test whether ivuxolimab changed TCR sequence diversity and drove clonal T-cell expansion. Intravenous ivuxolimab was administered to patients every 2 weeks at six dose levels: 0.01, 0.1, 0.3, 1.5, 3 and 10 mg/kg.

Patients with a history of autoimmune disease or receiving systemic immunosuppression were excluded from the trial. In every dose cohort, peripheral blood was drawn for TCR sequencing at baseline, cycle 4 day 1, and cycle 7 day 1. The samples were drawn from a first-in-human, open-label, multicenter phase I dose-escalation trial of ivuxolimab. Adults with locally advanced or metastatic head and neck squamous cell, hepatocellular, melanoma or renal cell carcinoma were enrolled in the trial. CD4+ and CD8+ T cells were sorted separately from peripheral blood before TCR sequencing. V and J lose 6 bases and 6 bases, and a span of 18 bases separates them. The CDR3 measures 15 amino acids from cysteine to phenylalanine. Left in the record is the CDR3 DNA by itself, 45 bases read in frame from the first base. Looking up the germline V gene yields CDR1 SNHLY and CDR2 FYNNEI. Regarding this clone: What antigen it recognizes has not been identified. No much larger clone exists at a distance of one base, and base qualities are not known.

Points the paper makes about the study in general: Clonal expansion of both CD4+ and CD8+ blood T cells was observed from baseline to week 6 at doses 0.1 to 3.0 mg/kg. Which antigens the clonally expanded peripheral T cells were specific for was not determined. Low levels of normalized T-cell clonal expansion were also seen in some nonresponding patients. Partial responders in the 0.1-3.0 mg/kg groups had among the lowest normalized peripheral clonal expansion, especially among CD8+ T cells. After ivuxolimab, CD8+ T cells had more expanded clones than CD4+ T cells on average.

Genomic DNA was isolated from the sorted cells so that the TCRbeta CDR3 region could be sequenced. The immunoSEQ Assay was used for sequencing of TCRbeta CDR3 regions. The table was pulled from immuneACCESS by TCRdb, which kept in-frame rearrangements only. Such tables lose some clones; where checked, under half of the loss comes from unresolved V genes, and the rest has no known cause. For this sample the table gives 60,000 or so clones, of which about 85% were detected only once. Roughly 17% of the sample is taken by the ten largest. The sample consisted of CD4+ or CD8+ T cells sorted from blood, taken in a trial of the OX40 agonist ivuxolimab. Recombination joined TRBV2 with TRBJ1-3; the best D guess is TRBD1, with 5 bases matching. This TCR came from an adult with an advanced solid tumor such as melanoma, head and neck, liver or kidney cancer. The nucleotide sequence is TGTGCCAGCAGCAACCCAGGGCAACGAGAAAACACCATATATTTT. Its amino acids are CASSNPGQRENTIYF.